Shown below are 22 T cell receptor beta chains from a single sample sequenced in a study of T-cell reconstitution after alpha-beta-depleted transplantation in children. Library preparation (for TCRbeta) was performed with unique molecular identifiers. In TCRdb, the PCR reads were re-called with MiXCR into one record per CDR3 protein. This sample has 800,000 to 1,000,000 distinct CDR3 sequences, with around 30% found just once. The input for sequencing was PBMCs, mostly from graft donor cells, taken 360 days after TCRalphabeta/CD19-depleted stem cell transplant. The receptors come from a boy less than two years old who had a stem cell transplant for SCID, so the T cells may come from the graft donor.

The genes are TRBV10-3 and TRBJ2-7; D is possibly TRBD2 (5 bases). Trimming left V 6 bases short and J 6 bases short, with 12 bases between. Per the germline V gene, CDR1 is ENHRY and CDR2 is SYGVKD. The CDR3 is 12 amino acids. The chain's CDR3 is CAISAQAGEQYF. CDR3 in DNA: TGTGCCATCAGCGCCCAGGCGGGCGAGCAGTACTTC.

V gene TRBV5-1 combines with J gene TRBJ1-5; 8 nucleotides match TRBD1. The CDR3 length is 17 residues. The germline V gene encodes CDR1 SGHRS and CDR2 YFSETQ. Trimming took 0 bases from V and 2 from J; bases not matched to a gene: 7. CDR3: CASSLGPGTGRNQPQHF. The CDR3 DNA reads TGCGCCAGCAGCTTGGGTCCCGGGACAGGTCGCAATCAGCCCCAGCATTTT.

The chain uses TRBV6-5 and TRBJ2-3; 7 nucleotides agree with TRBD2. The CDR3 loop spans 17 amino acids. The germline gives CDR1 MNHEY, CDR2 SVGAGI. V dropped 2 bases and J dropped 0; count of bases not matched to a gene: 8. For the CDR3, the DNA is TGTGCCAGCAGTTACATTGGCGGGGGACCAAGCACAGATACGCAGTATTTT. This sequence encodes CASSYIGGGPSTDTQYF.

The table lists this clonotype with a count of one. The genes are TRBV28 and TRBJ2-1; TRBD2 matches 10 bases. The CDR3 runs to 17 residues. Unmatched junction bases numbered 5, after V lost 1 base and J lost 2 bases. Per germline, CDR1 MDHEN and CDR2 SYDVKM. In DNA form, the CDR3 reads TGTGCCAGCAGTTTATTCTTTCTAGCGGGGGCCTACAATGAGCAGTTCTTC. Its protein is CASSLFFLAGAYNEQFF.

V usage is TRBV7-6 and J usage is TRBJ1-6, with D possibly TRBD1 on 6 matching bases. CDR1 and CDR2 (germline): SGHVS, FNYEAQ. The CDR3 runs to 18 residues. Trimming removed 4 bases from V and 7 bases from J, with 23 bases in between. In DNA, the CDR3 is TGTGCCAGCAGCTCTCTGCCCCCACACAGGGTACGAAATTCACCCCTCCACTTT. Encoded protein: CASSSLPPHRVRNSPLHF.

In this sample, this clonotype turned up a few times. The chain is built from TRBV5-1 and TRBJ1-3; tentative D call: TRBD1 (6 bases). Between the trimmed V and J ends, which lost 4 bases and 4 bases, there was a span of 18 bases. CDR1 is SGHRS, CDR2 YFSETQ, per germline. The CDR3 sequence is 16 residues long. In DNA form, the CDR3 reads TGCGCCAGCAGCGCCCCAACCGGGACACCAGGAAACACCATATATTTT. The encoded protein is CASSAPTGTPGNTIYF.

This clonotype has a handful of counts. CDR3 bases: TGTGCCAGCAGCTTAGCGTGGGGAGGGGACATTCAGTACTTC. Its translation is CASSLAWGGDIQYF. The chain carries TRBV7-9 and TRBJ2-4, with TRBD2 identical over 7 bases. The germline V gene encodes CDR1 SEHNR and CDR2 FQNEAQ (reference sequence). Trimming cost V 0 bases and J 8 bases; bases outside gene matches: 4. The CDR3 covers 14 residues.

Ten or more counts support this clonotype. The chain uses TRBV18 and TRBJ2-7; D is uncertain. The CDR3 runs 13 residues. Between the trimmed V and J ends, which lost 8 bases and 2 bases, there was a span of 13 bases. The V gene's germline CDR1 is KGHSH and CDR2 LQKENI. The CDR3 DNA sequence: TGTGCCAGCCACCTCGATGGAACCTACGAGCAGTACTTC. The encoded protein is CASHLDGTYEQYF. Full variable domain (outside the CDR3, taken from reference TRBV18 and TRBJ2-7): NAGVMQNPRHLVRRRGQEARLRCSPMKGHSHVYWYRQLPEEGLKFMVYLQKENIIDESGMPKERFSAEFPKEGPSILRIQQVVRGDSAAYFCASHLDGTYEQYFGPGTRLTVT.

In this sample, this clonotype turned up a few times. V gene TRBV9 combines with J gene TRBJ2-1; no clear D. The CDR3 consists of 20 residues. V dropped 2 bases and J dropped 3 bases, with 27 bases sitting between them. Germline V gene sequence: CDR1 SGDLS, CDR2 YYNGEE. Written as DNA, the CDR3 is TGTGCCAGCAGCGTTCCCGACAAGAGTGGGTCGGCGACTTTCTACAATGAGCAGTTCTTC. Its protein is CASSVPDKSGSATFYNEQFF.

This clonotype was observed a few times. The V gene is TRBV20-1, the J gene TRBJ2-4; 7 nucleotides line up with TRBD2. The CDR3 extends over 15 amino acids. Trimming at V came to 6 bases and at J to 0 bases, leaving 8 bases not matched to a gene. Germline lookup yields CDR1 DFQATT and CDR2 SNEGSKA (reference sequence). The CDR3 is CSAPPQRGAKNIQYF. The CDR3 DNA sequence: TGCAGTGCCCCCCCGCAGCGGGGAGCCAAAAACATTCAGTACTTC.

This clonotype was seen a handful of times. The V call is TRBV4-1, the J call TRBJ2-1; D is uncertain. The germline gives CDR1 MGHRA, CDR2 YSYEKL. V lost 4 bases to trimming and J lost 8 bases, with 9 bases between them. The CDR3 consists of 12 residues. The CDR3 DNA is TGCGCCAGCAGCCGACCCAGCGATGAGCAGTTCTTC. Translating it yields CASSRPSDEQFF.

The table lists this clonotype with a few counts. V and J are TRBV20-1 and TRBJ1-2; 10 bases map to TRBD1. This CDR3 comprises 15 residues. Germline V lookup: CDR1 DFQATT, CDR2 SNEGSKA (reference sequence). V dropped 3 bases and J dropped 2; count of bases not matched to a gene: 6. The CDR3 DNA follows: TGCAGTGCTAGGGCCGGGACAGGGGAGAACTATGGCTACACCTTC. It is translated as CSARAGTGENYGYTF.

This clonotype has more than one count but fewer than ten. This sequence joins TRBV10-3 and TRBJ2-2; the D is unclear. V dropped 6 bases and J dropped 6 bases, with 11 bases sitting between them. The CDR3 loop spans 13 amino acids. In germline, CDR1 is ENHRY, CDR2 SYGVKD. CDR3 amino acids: CAIREMAPGELFF. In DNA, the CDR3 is TGTGCCATCAGGGAAATGGCCCCCGGGGAGCTGTTTTTT.

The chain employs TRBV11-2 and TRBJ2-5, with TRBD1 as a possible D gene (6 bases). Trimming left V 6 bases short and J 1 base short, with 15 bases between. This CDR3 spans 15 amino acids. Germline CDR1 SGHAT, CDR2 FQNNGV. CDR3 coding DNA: TGTGCCAGCAGGTCAGGGGCAGTTAGCCAAGAGACCCAGTACTTC. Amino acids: CASRSGAVSQETQYF.

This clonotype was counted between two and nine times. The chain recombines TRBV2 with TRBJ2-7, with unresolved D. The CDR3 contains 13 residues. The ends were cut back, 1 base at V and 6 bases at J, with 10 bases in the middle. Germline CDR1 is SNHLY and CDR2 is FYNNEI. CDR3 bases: TGTGCCAGCAGTGAAGAGGGAATGAGCGAGCAGTACTTC. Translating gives CASSEEGMSEQYF.

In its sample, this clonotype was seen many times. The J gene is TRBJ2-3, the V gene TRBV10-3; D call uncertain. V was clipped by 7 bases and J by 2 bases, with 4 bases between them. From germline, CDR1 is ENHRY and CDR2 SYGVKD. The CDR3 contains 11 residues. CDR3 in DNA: TGTGCCATCAAGAACACAGATACGCAGTATTTT. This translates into CAIKNTDTQYF.

CDR3 sequence reads: CASSEISGGDYNEQFF. The CDR3 DNA is TGTGCCAGCAGTGAGATTAGCGGGGGGGACTACAATGAGCAGTTCTTC. J is TRBJ2-1 and V is TRBV27, with 11 bases that match TRBD2. V shed 5 bases, J shed 3 bases, and the junction held 6 bases outside the gene matches. The CDR3 has 16 amino acids. CDR1 is MNHEY, CDR2 SMNVEV, per germline (reference sequence).

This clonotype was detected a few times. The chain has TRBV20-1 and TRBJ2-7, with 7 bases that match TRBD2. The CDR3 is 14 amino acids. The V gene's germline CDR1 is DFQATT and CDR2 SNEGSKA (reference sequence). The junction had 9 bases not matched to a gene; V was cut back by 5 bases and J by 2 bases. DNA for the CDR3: TGCAGTGCTCTTCGACTAGCTGAGACCTACGAGCAGTACTTC. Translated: CSALRLAETYEQYF.

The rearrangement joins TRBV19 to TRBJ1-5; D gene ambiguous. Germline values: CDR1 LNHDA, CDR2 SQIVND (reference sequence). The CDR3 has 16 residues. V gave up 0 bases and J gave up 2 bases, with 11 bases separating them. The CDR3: CASSIDQGWGNQPQHF. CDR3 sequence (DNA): TGTGCCAGTAGTATAGATCAAGGGTGGGGCAATCAGCCCCAGCATTTT. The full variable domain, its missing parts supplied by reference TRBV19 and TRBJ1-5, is DGGITQSPKYLFRKEGQNVTLSCEQNLNHDAMYWYRQDPGQGLRLIYYSQIVNDFQKGDIAEGYSVSREKKESFPLTVTSAQKNPTAFYLCASSIDQGWGNQPQHFGDGTRLSIL.

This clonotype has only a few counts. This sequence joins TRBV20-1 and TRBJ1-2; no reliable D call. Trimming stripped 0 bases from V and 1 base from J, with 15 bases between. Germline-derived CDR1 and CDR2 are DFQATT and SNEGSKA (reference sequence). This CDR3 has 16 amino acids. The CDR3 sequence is CSARDSARPLNYGYTF. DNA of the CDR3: TGCAGTGCTAGAGACTCCGCCCGACCGCTTAACTATGGCTACACCTTC.

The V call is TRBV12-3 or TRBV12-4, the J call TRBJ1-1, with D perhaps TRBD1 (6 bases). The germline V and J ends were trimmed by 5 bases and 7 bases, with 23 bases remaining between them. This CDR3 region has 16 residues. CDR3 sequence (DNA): TGTGCCAGCAGTGAAGGAAGGACGGGGGCAGAGGGTGAAGCTTTCTTT. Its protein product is CASSEGRTGAEGEAFF.

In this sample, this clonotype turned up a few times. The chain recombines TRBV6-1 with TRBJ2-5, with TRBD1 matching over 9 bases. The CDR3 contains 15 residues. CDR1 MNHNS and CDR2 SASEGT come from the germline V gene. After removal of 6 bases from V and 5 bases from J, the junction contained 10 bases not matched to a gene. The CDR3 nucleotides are TGTGCCAGCAGCCCCAACAGGGGGCGAGGGGAGACCCAGTACTTC. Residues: CASSPNRGRGETQYF.